This paragraph covers one TCR beta chain sequence. This table comes from immunoSEQ multiplex PCR, and its TCRdb copy is limited to in-frame clones, with some not included. The sample yields 190,000 or so clones, roughly 73% seen once. The sample originates from a study of blood T cell repertoires in COVID-19. The wider study: Collection of acute and convalescent COVID-19 samples took place in the United States, Italy and Spain. Sources were T cells, B-cell-depleted T cells, or PBMCs; the material itself was cDNA or gDNA.

The junction had 7 bases not matched to a gene; V was cut back by 6 bases and J by 3 bases. This CDR3 comprises 14 residues. CDR1 is LGHDT and CDR2 is YNNKEL in the germline V gene (reference sequence). The clonotype originates from a woman older than 75 with active or convalescent COVID-19. The chain employs TRBV3-1 (or the pseudogene TRBV3-2) and TRBJ1-2; 7 positions match TRBD1. Sequencing was done on a sample of peripheral blood. CDR3 bases: TGTGCCAGCAGGGGACAGAGTAAGGACTATGGCTACACCTTC. It is translated as CASRGQSKDYGYTF.